This T cell receptor (beta chain) derives from a study of T cells in Graves' hyperthyroidism and ophthalmopathy. Broader study findings: Also found in blood were most expanded thyroid clonotypes above 0.001.

Hyperthyroidism, newly diagnosed and lasting under 2 months, affected patients aged 18 to 65. The CDR3 has 15 residues. The germline V and J ends were trimmed by 0 bases and 8 bases, with 13 bases remaining between them. Germline CDR1 and CDR2: MNHEY and SVGAGI. This clonotype was detected ten times or more. Its antigen is not known. From RNA transcripts, TCR beta CDR3 regions were amplified. The HTBI set primed first-round TCR CDR3 RT-PCR. TCRdb fed the multiplex PCR reads into MiXCR, producing one record per CDR3 protein. This table has about 290,000 distinct CDR3 sequences, 10% to 15% appearing once.

Material for sequencing was blood. The chain uses TRBV6-5 and TRBJ1-4; a possible D gene is TRBD1 (6 bases). The TCR was taken from a woman in her twenties or thirties with Graves' hyperthyroidism that later progressed to Graves' ophthalmopathy. CDR3 bases: TGTGCCAGCAGTTACTCCACTACAGGGATCGAAAAACTGTTTTTT. It yields the protein CASSYSTTGIEKLFF.